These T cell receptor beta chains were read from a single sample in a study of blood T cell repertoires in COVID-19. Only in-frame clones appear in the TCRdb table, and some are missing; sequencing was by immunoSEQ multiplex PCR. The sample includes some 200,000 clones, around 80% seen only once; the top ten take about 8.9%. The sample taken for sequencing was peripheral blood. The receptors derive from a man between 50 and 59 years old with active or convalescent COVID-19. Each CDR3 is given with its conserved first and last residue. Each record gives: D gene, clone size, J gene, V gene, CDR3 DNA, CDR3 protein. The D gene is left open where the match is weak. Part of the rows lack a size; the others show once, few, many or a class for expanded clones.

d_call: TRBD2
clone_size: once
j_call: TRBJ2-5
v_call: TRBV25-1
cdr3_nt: TGTGCCAGCAGTGAGACTAGCGGGGGGTTCGAGACCCAGTACTTC
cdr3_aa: CASSETSGGFETQYF

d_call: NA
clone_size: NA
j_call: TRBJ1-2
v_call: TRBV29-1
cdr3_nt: TGCAGCGTTGAGGACAGTACCAACTATGGCTACACCTTC
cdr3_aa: CSVEDSTNYGYTF

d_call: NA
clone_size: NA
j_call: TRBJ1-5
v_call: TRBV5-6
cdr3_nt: TGTGCCAGCAGCCCGGAGGGCAATCAGCCCCAGCATTTT
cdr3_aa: CASSPEGNQPQHF

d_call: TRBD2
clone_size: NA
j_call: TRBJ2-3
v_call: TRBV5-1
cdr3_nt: TGCGCCAGCCACGATTTAGCGGGGGGCGCAGATACGCAGTATTTT
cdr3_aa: CASHDLAGGADTQYF

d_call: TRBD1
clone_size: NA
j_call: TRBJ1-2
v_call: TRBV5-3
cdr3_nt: TGTGCCAGAAGCTTGCAGAGACAGGGAGAGGGCTACACCTTC
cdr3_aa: CARSLQRQGEGYTF

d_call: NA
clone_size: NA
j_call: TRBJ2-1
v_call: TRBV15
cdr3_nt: TGTGCCACCAAAAGCCTAAGGGAGCCCCAAGGCAATGAGCAGTTCTTC
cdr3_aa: CATKSLREPQGNEQFF

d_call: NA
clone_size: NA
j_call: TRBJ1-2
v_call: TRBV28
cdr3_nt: TGTGCCAGCAGTTTAGGGGGGGGAAACTATGGCTACACCTTC
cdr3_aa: CASSLGGGNYGYTF

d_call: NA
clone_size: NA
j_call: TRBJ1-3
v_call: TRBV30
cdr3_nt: TGTGCCTGGAGTCCTCGGGTCTCTGGAAACACCATATATTTT
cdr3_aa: CAWSPRVSGNTIYF

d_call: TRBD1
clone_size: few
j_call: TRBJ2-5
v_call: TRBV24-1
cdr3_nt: TGTGCCACCAGTGATTCCAGGGGGTTAGAGACCCAGTACTTC
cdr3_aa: CATSDSRGLETQYF

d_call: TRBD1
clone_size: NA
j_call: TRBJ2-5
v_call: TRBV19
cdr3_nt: TGTGCCACATGCCCCAGGTGGACAGGGGCGTTCGAGACCCAGTACTTC
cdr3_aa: CATCPRWTGAFETQYF

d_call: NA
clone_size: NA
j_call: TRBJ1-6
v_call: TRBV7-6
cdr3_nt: TGTGCCAGCAGCTTAGGTGCTGGTAGCTCCTATAATTCACCCCTCCACTTT
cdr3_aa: CASSLGAGSSYNSPLHF

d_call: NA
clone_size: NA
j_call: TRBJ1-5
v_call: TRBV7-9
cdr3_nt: TGTGCCAGCAGCCTCCAGGAGGGCAGTAATCAGCCCCAGCATTTT
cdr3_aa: CASSLQEGSNQPQHF

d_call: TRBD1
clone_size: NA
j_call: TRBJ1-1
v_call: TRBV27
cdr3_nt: TGTGCCAGCAGTTGGACAGGGGCTCGTCCTGAAGCTTTCTTT
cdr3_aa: CASSWTGARPEAFF

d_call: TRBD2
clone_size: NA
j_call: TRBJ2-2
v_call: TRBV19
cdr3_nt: TGTGCCAGTAGTACGAGCGGGGGCGGGGAGCTGTTTTTT
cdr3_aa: CASSTSGGGELFF

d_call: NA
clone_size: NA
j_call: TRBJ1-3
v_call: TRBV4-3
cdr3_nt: TGCGCCAGCAGCCAAGGGGTAGAAGGGGTCGGAAACACCATATATTTT
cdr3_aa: CASSQGVEGVGNTIYF

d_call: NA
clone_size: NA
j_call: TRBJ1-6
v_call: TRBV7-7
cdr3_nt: TGTGCTAGCAGCGCCAACATTAATTCACCCCTCCACTTT
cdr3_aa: CASSANINSPLHF

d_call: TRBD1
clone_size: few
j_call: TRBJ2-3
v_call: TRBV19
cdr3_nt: TGTGCCAGTACCGCCGTTCCGGGACAGGGAGCAGATACGCAGTATTTT
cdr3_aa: CASTAVPGQGADTQYF

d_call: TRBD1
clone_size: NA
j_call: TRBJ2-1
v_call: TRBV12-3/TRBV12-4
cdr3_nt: TGTGCCAGCAGCCGCAGGGGGTCTGAGCAGTTCTTC
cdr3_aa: CASSRRGSEQFF

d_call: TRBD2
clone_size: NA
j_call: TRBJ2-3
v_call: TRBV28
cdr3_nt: TGTGCCAGCAGTCCACCCATGGCGGGGAGGGCAGATACGCAGTATTTT
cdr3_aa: CASSPPMAGRADTQYF

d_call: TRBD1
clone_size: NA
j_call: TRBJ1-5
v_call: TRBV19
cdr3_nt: TGTGCCAGTAGTATTCTGGGACAGATCAATCAGCCCCAGCATTTT
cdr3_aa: CASSILGQINQPQHF

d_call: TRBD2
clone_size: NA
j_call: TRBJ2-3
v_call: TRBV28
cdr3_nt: TGTGCCAGCAGTGAGGGACTACCCCCTTCCGGAACGCAGTATTTT
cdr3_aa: CASSEGLPPSGTQYF

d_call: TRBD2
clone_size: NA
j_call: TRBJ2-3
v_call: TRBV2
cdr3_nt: TGTGCCAGCAGGCCTAGACTAGCGGTCAGCACAGATACGCAGTATTTT
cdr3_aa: CASRPRLAVSTDTQYF

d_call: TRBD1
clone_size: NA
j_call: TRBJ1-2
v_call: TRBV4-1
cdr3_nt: TGCGCCAGCAGCCAACCGGGACAGGGCTATGGCTACACCTTC
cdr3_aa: CASSQPGQGYGYTF

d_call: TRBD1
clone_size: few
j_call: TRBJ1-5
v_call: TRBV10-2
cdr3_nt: TGCGCCAGCAGTCTGACAGGGCCGGGGGGCAATCAGCCCCAGCATTTT
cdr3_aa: CASSLTGPGGNQPQHF